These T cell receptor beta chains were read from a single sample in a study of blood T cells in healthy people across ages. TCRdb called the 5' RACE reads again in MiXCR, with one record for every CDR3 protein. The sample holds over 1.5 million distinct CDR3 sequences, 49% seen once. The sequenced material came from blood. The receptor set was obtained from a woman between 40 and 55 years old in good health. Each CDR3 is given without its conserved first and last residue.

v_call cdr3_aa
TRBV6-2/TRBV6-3 ASSRTGTSVAYEQY
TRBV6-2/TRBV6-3 ASSSQRGGQF
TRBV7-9 ASSLAWTGEEDGYT
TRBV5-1 ASSLDISGGFNEQF
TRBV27 ASSSLDRYGEQF
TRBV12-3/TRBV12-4 ASSFSASGNTIY
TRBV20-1 SARLTWPSGGFTDTQY
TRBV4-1 ASSQEGMDTLSSNTEAF
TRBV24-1 ATSSYRDDPMDYGYT
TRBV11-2 ASSLISSGVGYEQY
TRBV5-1 ASKGTSGTTQY
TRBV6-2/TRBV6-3 ASSAYMNTEAF
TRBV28 ASSRDSYEQY
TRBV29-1 SVEAETDGYT
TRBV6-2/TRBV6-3 ASSDPAQGGGYGYT
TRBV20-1 GASAGGNSYGYT
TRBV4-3 ASSQDLPESTDAQY
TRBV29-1 SVEERGGRTDTQY
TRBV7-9 ASSSRDSYQETQY
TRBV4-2 ASSQAVSETQY
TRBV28 ASSFLQGAFETQY
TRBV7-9 ASSPGDRLYEQY
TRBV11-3 ASSLGWTVGTDTQY
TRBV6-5 ASSTRGTGLAYEQF
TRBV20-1 SARDHGRNNEQF